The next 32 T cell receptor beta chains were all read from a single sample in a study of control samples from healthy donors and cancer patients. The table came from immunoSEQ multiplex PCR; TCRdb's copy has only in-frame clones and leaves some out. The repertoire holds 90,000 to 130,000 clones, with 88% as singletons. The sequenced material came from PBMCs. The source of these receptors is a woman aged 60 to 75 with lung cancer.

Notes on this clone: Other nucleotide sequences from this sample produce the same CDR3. The CDR3 here is CASSFRYEQYF. Written as DNA, the CDR3 is TGTGCCAGCAGCTTTCGCTACGAGCAGTACTTC. The rearrangement links TRBV7-9 to TRBJ2-7; unclear D gene. Looked up from germline, CDR1 is SEHNR and CDR2 is FQNEAQ (reference sequence). V dropped 3 bases and J dropped 3 bases, with 3 bases sitting between them. This CDR3 has 11 residues.

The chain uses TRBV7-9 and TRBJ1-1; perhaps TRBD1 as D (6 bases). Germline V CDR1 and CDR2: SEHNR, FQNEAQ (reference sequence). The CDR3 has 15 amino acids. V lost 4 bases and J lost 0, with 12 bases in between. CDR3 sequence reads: CASSSDRKMNTEAFF. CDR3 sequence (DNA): TGTGCCAGCAGCTCGGACAGAAAGATGAACACTGAAGCTTTCTTT.

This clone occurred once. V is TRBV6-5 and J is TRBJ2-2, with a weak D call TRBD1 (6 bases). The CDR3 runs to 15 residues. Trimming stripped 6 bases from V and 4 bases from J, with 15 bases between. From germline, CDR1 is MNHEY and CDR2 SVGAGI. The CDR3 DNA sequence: TGTGCCAGCAGCCAGGGGCCGCGGATCACCGGGGAGCTGTTTTTT. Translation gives CASSQGPRITGELFF.

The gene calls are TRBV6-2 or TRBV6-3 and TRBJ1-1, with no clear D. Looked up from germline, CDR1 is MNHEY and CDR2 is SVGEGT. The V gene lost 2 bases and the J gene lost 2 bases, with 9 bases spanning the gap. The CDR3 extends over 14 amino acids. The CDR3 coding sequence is TGTGCCAGCAGTTACCAAGGAGGAAACACTGAAGCTTTCTTT. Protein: CASSYQGGNTEAFF.

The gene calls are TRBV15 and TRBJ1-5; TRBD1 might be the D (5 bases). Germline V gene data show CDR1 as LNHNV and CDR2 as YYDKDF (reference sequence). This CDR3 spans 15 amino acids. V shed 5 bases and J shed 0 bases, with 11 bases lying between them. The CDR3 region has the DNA TGTGCCACCAGCGGCCGACAGTATAGCAATCAGCCCCAGCATTTT. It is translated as CATSGRQYSNQPQHF.

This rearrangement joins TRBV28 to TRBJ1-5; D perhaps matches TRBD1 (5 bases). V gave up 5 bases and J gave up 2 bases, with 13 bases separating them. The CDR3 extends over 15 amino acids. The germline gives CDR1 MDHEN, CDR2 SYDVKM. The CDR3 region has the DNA TGTGCCAGCAGTCCCGGGGGGGGAGGCAATCAGCCCCAGCATTTT. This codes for CASSPGGGGNQPQHF.

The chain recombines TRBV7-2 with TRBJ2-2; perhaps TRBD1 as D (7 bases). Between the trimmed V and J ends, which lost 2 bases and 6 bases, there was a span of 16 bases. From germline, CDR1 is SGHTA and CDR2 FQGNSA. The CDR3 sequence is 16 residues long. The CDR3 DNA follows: TGTGCCAGCAGCTTACACCAGGGGGGCGTCGCCGGGGAGCTGTTTTTT. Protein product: CASSLHQGGVAGELFF. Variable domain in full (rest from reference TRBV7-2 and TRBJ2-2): GAGVSQSPSNKVTEKGKDVELRCDPISGHTALYWYRQSLGQGLEFLIYFQGNSAPDKSGLPSDRFSAERTGGSVSTLTIQRTQQEDSAVYLCASSLHQGGVAGELFFGEGSRLTVL.

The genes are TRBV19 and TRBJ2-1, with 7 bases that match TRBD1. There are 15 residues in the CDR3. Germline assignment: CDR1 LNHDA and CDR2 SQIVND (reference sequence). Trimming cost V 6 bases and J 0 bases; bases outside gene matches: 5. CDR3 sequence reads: CASRQGRSSYNEQFF. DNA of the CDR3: TGTGCCAGTAGACAGGGGCGGAGCTCCTACAATGAGCAGTTCTTC. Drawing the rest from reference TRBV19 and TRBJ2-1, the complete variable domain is DGGITQSPKYLFRKEGQNVTLSCEQNLNHDAMYWYRQDPGQGLRLIYYSQIVNDFQKGDIAEGYSVSREKKESFPLTVTSAQKNPTAFYLCASRQGRSSYNEQFFGPGTRLTVL.

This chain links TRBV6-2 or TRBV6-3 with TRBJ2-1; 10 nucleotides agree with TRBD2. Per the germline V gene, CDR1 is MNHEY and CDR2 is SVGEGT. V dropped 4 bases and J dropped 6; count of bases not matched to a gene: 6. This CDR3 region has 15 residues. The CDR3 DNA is TGTGCCAGCAGTTCCCAGCGGGGGGGGGTCAATGAGCAGTTCTTC. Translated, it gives CASSSQRGGVNEQFF.

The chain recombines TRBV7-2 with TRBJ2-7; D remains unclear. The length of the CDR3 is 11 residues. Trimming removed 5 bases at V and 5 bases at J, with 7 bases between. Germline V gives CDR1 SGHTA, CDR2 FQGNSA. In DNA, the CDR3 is TGTGCCAGCAGCCCTCGGCACGAGCAGTACTTC. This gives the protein CASSPRHEQYF.

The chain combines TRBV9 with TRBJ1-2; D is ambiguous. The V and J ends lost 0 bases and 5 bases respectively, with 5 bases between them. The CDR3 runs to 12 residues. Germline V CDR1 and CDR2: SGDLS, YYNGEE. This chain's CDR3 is CASSVGGYGYTF. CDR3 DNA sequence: TGTGCCAGCAGCGTAGGGGGTTATGGCTACACCTTC.

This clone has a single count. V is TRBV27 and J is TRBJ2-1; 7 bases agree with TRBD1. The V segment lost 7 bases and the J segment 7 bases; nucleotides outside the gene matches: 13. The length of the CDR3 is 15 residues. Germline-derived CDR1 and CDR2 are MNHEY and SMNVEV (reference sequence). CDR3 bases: TGTGCCAGCAAGGAACAGGGACAGACTTGGAATGAGCAGTTCTTC. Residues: CASKEQGQTWNEQFF.

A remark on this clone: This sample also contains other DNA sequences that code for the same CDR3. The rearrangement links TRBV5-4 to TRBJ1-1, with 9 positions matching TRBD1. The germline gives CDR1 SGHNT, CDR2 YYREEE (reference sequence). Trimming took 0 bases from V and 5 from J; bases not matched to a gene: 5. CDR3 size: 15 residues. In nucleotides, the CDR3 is TGTGCCAGCAGCTTGGCGGGACAGGGCAGGACTGAAGCTTTCTTT. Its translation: CASSLAGQGRTEAFF.

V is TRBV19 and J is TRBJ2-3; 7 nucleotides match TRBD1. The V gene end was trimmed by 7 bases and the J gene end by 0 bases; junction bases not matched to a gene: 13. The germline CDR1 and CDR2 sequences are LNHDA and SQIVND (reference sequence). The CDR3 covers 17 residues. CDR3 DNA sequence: TGTGCCAGTAACCGACCCGGGACAGCTAAAAGCACAGATACGCAGTATTTT. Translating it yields CASNRPGTAKSTDTQYF.

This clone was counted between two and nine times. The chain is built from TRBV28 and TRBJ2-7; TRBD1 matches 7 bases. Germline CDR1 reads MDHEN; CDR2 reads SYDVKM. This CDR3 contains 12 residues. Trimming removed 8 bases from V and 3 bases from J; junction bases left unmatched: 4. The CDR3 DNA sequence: TGTGCCAGCGCATCAGGGGGCTACGAGCAGTACTTC. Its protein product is CASASGGYEQYF.

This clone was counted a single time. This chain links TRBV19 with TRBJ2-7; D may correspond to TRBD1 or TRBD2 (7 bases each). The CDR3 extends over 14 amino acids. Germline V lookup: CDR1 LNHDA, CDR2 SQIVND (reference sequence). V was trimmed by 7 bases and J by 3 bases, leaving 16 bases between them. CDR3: CASTMGGGDYEQYF. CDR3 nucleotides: TGTGCCAGTACCATGGGAGGGGGCGACTACGAGCAGTACTTC.

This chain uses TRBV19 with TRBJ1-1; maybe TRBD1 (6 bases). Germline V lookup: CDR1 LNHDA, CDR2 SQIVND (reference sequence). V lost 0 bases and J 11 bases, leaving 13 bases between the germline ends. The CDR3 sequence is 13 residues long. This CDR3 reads CASSIDPTGMAFF. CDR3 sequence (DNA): TGTGCCAGTAGTATAGACCCGACAGGTATGGCTTTCTTT.

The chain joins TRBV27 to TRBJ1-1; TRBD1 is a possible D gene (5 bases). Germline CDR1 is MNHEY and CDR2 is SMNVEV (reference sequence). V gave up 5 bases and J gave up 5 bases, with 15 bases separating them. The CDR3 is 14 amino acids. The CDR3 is CASSHDRRGTEAFF. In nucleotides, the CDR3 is TGTGCCAGCAGTCATGACCGGAGGGGAACTGAAGCTTTCTTT.

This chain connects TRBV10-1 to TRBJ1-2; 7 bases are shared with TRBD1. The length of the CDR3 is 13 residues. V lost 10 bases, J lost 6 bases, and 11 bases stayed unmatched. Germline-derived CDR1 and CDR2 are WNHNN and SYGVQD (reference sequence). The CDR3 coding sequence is TGCGCCACACAAGAGGGGACAGCAAATGGCTACACCTTC. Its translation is CATQEGTANGYTF.

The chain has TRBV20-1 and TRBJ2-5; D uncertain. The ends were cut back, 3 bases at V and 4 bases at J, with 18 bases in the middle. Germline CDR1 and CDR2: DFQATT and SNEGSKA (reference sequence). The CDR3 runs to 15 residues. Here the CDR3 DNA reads TGCAGTGCTAGTCCGTTCGGTGGCCTAGGAGAGACCCAGTACTTC. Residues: CSASPFGGLGETQYF.

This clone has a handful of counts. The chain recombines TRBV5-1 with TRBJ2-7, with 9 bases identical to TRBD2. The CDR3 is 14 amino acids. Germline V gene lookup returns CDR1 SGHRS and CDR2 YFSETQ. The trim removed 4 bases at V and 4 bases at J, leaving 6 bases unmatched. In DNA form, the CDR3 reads TGCGCCAGCAGCCCCGGGCTAGCGGGGTACGAGCAGTACTTC. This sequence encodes CASSPGLAGYEQYF. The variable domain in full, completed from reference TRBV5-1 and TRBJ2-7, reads KAGVTQTPRYLIKTRGQQVTLSCSPISGHRSVSWYQQTPGQGLQFLFEYFSETQRNKGNFPGRFSGRQFSNSRSEMNVSTLELGDSALYLCASSPGLAGYEQYFGPGTRLTVT.

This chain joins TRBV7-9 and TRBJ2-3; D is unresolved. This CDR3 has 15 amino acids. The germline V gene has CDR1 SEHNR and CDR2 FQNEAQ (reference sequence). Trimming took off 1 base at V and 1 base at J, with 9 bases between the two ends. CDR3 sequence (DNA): TGTGCCAGCAGCTTAGGGAGTGGAGGCACAGATACGCAGTATTTT. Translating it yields CASSLGSGGTDTQYF.

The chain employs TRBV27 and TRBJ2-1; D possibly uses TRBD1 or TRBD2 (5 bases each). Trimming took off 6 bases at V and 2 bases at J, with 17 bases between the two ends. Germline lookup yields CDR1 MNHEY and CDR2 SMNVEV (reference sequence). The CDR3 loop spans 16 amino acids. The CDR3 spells CASSPGTLSAYNEQFF. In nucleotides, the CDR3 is TGTGCCAGCAGCCCCGGGACCCTGAGCGCCTACAATGAGCAGTTCTTC.

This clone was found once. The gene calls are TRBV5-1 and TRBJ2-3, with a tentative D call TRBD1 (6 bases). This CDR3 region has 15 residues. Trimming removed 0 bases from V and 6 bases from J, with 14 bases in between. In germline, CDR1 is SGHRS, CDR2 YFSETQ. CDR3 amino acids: CASSLATGQSDTQYF. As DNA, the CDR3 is TGCGCCAGCAGCTTGGCCACTGGACAGTCCGATACGCAGTATTTT.

CDR3 region: CASSQTTGKLFF. In nucleotides, the CDR3 is TGTGCCAGCAGCCAGACAACAGGGAAACTGTTTTTT. The V and J genes are TRBV12-3 or TRBV12-4 and TRBJ1-4; maybe TRBD1 (6 bases). V shed 6 bases and J shed 11 bases, with 13 bases lying between them. The CDR3 loop spans 12 amino acids.

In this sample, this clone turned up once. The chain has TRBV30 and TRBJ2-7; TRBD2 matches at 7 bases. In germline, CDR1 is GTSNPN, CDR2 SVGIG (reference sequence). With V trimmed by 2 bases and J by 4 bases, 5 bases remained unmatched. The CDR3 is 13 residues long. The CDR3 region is CAWSRASGYEQYF. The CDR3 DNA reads TGTGCCTGGAGTAGGGCTAGCGGATACGAGCAGTACTTC.

DNA for the CDR3: TGTGCCAGCAATTTGGGGTCTAACACTGAAGCTTTCTTT. Protein product: CASNLGSNTEAFF. The chain is built from TRBV9 and TRBJ1-1, with D hard to call. V was trimmed by 6 bases and J by 2 bases, leaving 11 bases between them. Germline CDR1 and CDR2: SGDLS and YYNGEE. The CDR3 has 13 amino acids.

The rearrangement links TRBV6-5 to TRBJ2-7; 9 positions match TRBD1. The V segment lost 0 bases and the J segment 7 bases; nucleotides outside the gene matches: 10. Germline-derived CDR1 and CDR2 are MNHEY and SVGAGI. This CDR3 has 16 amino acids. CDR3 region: CASSYSRDRVWEEQYF. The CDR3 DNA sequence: TGTGCCAGCAGTTACTCGAGGGACAGGGTATGGGAAGAGCAGTACTTC.

The CDR3 DNA sequence: TGTGCCAGTAGTATTCGGGGGCAATCGGCCCAAGAGACCCAGTACTTC. This translates into CASSIRGQSAQETQYF. V gene TRBV19 combines with J gene TRBJ2-5; tentatively, D is TRBD1 or TRBD2 (6 bases each). The CDR3 contains 16 residues. The V gene lost 3 bases and the J gene lost 1 base, with 15 bases spanning the gap. Germline CDR1 and CDR2: LNHDA and SQIVND (reference sequence).

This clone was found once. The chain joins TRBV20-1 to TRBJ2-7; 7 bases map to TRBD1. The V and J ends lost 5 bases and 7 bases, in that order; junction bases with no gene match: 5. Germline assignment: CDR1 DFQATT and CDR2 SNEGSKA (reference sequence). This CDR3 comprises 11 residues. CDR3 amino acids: CSAFDRVEQYF. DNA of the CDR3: TGCAGTGCTTTCGACAGGGTGGAGCAGTACTTC.

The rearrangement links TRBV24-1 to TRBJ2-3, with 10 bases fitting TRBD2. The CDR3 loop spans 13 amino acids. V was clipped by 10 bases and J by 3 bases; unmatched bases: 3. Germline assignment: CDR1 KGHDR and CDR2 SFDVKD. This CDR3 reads CATGLAETDTQYF. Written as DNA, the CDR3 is TGTGCCACAGGACTAGCGGAGACAGATACGCAGTATTTT.

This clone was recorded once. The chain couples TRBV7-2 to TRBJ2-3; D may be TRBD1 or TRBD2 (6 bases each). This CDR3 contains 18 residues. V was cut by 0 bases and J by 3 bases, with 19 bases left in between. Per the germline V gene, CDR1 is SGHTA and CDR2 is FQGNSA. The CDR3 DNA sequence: TGTGCCAGCAGCTTAGCTCTTCGGGGGCCTCGGTTGACAGATACGCAGTATTTT. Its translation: CASSLALRGPRLTDTQYF.